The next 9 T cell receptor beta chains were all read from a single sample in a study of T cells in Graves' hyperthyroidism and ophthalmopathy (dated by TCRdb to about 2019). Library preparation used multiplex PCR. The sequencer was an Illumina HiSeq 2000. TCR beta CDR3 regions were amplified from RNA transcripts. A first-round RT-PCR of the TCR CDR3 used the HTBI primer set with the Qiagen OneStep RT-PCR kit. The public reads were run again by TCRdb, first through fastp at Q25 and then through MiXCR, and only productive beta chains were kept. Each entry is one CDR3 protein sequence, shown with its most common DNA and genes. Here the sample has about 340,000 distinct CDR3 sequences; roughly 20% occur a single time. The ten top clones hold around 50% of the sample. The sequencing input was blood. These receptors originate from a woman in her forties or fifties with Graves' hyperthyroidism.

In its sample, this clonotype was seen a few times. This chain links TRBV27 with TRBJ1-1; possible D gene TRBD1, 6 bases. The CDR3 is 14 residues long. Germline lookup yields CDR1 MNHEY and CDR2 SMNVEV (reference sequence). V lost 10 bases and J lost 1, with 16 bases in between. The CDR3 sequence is CATRGPEGNTEAFF. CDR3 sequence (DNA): TGTGCCACCAGGGGCCCTGAGGGGAACACTGAAGCTTTCTTT.

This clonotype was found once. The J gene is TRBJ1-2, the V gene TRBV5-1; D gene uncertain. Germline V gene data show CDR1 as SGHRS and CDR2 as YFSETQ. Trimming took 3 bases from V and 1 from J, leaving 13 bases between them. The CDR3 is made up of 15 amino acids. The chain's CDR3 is CASSYGPDLNYGYTF. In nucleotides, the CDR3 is TGCGCCAGCAGCTACGGACCAGACCTTAACTATGGCTACACCTTC.

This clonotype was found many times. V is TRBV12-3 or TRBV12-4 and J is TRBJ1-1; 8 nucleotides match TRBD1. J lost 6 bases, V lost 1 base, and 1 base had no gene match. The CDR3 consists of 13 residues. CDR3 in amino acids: CASSLDRGAEAFF. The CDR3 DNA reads TGTGCCAGCAGTTTAGACAGGGGGGCTGAAGCTTTCTTT.

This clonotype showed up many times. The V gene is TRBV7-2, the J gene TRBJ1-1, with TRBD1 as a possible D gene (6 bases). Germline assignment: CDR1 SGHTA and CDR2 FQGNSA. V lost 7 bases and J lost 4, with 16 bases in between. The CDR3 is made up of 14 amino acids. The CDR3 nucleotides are TGTGCCAGCACGCCGGACAGTAGCAGCACTGAAGCTTTCTTT. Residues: CASTPDSSSTEAFF.

DNA of the CDR3: TGCAGTGCCCTGCAGGGGCTTGGCTACACCTTC. Protein product: CSALQGLGYTF. The V call is TRBV20-1, the J call TRBJ1-2; the D gene is possibly TRBD1 (6 bases). Trimming stripped 6 bases from V and 7 bases from J, with 12 bases between. The germline V gene has CDR1 DFQATT and CDR2 SNEGSKA (reference sequence). This CDR3 has 11 residues.

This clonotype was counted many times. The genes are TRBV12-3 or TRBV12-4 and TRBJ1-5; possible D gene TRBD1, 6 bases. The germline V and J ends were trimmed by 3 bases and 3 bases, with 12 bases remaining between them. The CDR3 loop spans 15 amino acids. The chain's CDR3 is CASSLVGGPNQPQHF. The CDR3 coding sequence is TGTGCCAGCAGTTTGGTGGGGGGCCCCAATCAGCCCCAGCATTTT.

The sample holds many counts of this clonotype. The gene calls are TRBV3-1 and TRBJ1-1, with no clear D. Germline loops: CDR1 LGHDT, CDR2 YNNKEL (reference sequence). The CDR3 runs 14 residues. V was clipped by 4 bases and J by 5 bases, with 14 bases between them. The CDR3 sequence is CASSLEQRETEAFF. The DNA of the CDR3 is TGTGCCAGCAGCCTCGAGCAAAGGGAAACTGAAGCTTTCTTT.

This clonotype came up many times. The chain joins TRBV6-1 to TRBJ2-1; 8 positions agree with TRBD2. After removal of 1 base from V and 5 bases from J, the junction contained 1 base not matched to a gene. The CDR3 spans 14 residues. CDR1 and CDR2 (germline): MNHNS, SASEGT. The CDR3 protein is CASSEVLADNEQFF. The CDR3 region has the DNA TGTGCCAGCAGTGAAGTACTAGCGGACAATGAGCAGTTCTTC.

CDR3 region: CASSPHGLDPEAFF. The CDR3 nucleotides read TGTGCCAGCAGTCCACATGGCTTGGACCCTGAAGCTTTCTTT. V is TRBV12-3 or TRBV12-4 and J is TRBJ1-1; unclear D gene. This CDR3 region has 14 residues. V was clipped by 5 bases and J by 6 bases, with 16 bases between them.